Listed below are T cell receptor beta chains from one sample, sequenced in a study of shared clonotypes between healthy human individuals. Produced via immunoSEQ multiplex PCR; TCRdb's table is partial and in-frame only. Among over a million clones, around 97% were seen once, and the ten largest hold 1% to 1.5%. The specimen was naive CD4+ T cells sorted from blood. Receptor source: a man aged 25-40 years in good health. Both conserved end residues are part of each CDR3. Fields, in order: clone size, J gene, V gene, D gene, CDR3 DNA, CDR3 protein. A D gene is named only where the DNA matches it firmly. Expanded clones are given a class, and other clones once, few, many or no size at all.

NA	TRBJ1-5	TRBV2	NA	TGTGCCAGCAGTCCTGAAAGGTATCAGCCCCAGCATTTT	CASSPERYQPQHF
NA	TRBJ1-1	TRBV19	NA	TGTGCCAGTAGTCCCCCGGGGATAGGCACTGAAGCTTTCTTT	CASSPPGIGTEAFF
NA	TRBJ1-5	TRBV5-1	NA	TGCGCCAGCAGCTTGGAGGGGGATTCGGGGCAGCCCCAGCATTTT	CASSLEGDSGQPQHF
NA	TRBJ2-4	TRBV28	NA	TGTGCCAGCAGTTTAGTTTCAGCAGCCGTAGCCAAAAACATTCAGTACTTC	CASSLVSAAVAKNIQYF
NA	TRBJ1-4	TRBV11-2	TRBD1	TGTGCCAGCAGCTTCCAGACTACAAGGACAGGGGAACTGTTTTTT	CASSFQTTRTGELFF
NA	TRBJ1-2	TRBV5-4	NA	TGTGCCAGCAGCTTGGGCCCGGGGGGGCGCGATGGCTACACCTTC	CASSLGPGGRDGYTF
NA	TRBJ2-1	TRBV5-5	NA	TGTGCCAGCAGGGCACTACTAGTGAGTAATGAGCAGTTCTTC	CASRALLVSNEQFF
once	TRBJ2-2	TRBV5-1	TRBD2	TGCGCCAGCAGCTTGGTTCTAGCGGGAGGTCACGGGGAGCTGTTTTTT	CASSLVLAGGHGELFF
once	TRBJ2-7	TRBV19	NA	TGTGCCAGTAGTCCATCGGGTAGGAGGTACGAGCAGTACTTC	CASSPSGRRYEQYF
NA	TRBJ2-6	TRBV5-1	TRBD1	TGCGCCAGCAGCTTGGGGGCAGGGGGACCGGCTGGGGCCAACGTCCTGACTTTC	CASSLGAGGPAGANVLTF
NA	TRBJ2-7	TRBV2	TRBD2	TGTGCCAGCAGTCCTCAAAGTGGGAGGGTTGTCGAGCAGTACTTC	CASSPQSGRVVEQYF
NA	TRBJ2-4	TRBV5-1	NA	TGCGCCAGCAGCTTGGTGGGGGCCACAGCCAAAAACATTCAGTACTTC	CASSLVGATAKNIQYF
NA	TRBJ1-2	TRBV5-4	NA	TGTGCCAGCAGCTTTTTTGGCAGCTATGGCTACACCTTC	CASSFFGSYGYTF
NA	TRBJ2-7	TRBV7-8	NA	TGTGCCAGCAGCTTAGCGAAGGGTGGGCAGTACTTC	CASSLAKGGQYF
NA	TRBJ2-2	TRBV5-4	NA	TGTGCCAGCAGCTTGGATCGGGCTTCGGGGGAGCTGTTTTTT	CASSLDRASGELFF
once	TRBJ2-2	TRBV11-2	NA	TGTGCCAGCAGTAACCCGACTCTTGACGGGGAGCTGTTTTTT	CASSNPTLDGELFF
NA	TRBJ1-1	TRBV10-3	TRBD1	TGTGCCATCAGGGGACAGGGGGATCCTGAAGCTTTCTTT	CAIRGQGDPEAFF
NA	TRBJ1-2	TRBV10-3	TRBD1	TGTGCCATCAGTGATTTGAGGGGGCGCGATGGCTACACCTTC	CAISDLRGRDGYTF
NA	TRBJ2-5	TRBV5-1	NA	TGCGCCAGCAGCCCGGAGGGGACCCTCGGGGAGACCCAGTACTTC	CASSPEGTLGETQYF
NA	TRBJ2-7	TRBV2	NA	TGTGCCAGCAGGCCCACTGCCGCGACAGACAACTCCTACGAGCAGTACTTC	CASRPTAATDNSYEQYF
few	TRBJ1-2	TRBV13	NA	TGTGCCAGCAGCTTACGGGCCCACTATGGCTACACCTTC	CASSLRAHYGYTF
NA	TRBJ2-7	TRBV10-3	NA	TGTGCCATCAGTGCTGAAGTCGGCGGTACCTACGAGCAGTACTTC	CAISAEVGGTYEQYF
once	TRBJ1-5	TRBV28	TRBD1	TGTGCCAGCAGTCCGTACCTGGGACAGGGCAATCAGCCCCAGCATTTT	CASSPYLGQGNQPQHF
NA	TRBJ2-1	TRBV2	TRBD1	TGTGCCAGCAGGTTCAGGGGGCTGTACAATGAGCAGTTCTTC	CASRFRGLYNEQFF
NA	TRBJ2-3	TRBV19	NA	TGTGCCAGTAGCTTAGGTGATACGCAGTATTTT	CASSLGDTQYF
NA	TRBJ2-1	TRBV9	NA	TGTGCCAGCAGCAAAGAGGGTGACTCCTACAATGAGCAGTTCTTC	CASSKEGDSYNEQFF
NA	TRBJ1-4	TRBV29-1	TRBD1	TGCAGCGTTGGGAACAGGGGAGTTGGAAAACTGTTTTTT	CSVGNRGVGKLFF
NA	TRBJ1-5	TRBV5-1	NA	TGCGCCAGCAGCTTGGAGGTTGGTGGCCAGCCCCAGCATTTT	CASSLEVGGQPQHF
NA	TRBJ2-3	TRBV5-1	TRBD1	TGCGCCAGCAGCTCGGGACAGGGGATAAACACGCAGTATTTT	CASSSGQGINTQYF
NA	TRBJ2-1	TRBV5-3	TRBD1	TGTGCCAGAAGCTTGGATGGGACAGACAATGAGCAGTTCTTC	CARSLDGTDNEQFF
NA	TRBJ2-1	TRBV15	TRBD2	TGTGCCACCTCCATGGCTAGCGGCTACAATGAGCAGTTCTTC	CATSMASGYNEQFF
once	TRBJ2-3	TRBV18	TRBD1	TGTGCCAGCTCCGCCAGACAGGGGGGAACAGATACGCAGTATTTT	CASSARQGGTDTQYF
NA	TRBJ1-5	TRBV28	TRBD1	TGTGCCAGCAGTTCCCGGACAGGGGCGAGCAATCAGCCCCAGCATTTT	CASSSRTGASNQPQHF
NA	TRBJ1-5	TRBV28	NA	TGTGCCACCCATAGGGATAGCAATCAGCCCCAGCATTTT	CATHRDSNQPQHF
NA	TRBJ1-2	TRBV6-6	TRBD1	TGTGCCAGCAAACAGGGGAACTATGGCTACACCTTC	CASKQGNYGYTF
NA	TRBJ2-5	TRBV4-1	NA	TGCGCCAGCAGCCAAGGTCCGGGTCAGAGGATGGAGACCCAGTACTTC	CASSQGPGQRMETQYF
NA	TRBJ1-4	TRBV29-1	TRBD1	TGCAGCGCGACGGGACAGCCAAATGAAAAACTGTTTTTT	CSATGQPNEKLFF
NA	TRBJ1-2	TRBV7-9	NA	TGTGCCAGCAGCCGCTATGGCTACACCTTC	CASSRYGYTF
NA	TRBJ2-1	TRBV5-6	NA	TGTGCCAGCAGCTTAGCCTACAATGAGCAGTTCTTC	CASSLAYNEQFF
once	TRBJ2-5	TRBV6-5	NA	TGTGCCAGCAGCCATCCGGGTTCAGAGACCCAGTACTTC	CASSHPGSETQYF
few	TRBJ2-7	TRBV9	TRBD2	TGTGCCAGCAGCGCTACTCTCGGGGGGGTTCCGCCCTACGAGCAGTACTTC	CASSATLGGVPPYEQYF